Below are 5 T cell receptor beta chains sequenced from a single sample in a study of T cell responses to AZD1222 COVID-19 vaccine. Repertoires were generated with immunoSEQ multiplex PCR, while TCRdb's copy carries only in-frame clones and drops some. The repertoire holds under 150,000 clones, with around 90% as singletons. Sequences were derived from peripheral blood, sampled 28 days after the second AZD1222 dose. The receptor source for this set is an adult who received the AZD1222 COVID-19 vaccine.

The J gene is TRBJ2-5, the V gene TRBV9; a possible D gene is TRBD2 (7 bases). CDR3 length: 16 amino acids. Germline V gene lookup returns CDR1 SGDLS and CDR2 YYNGEE. Trimming shortened V by 0 bases and J by 4 bases, and 16 bases separated the two germline ends. CDR3 amino acids: CASSVGRGALAETQYF. As DNA, the CDR3 is TGTGCCAGCAGCGTAGGTCGGGGGGCTCTTGCAGAGACCCAGTACTTC.

A single count supports this clone. CDR3 sequence reads: CASAWNTEAFF. CDR3 sequence (DNA): TGTGCCAGCGCCTGGAACACTGAAGCTTTCTTT. V gene TRBV12-3 or TRBV12-4 combines with J gene TRBJ1-1; D not resolved. V was cut by 8 bases and J by 1 base, with 5 bases left in between. The CDR3 contains 11 residues.

V usage is TRBV9 and J usage is TRBJ2-7; D possibly corresponds to TRBD2 (5 bases). The ends were cut back, 0 bases at V and 5 bases at J, with 15 bases in the middle. Looked up from germline, CDR1 is SGDLS and CDR2 is YYNGEE. The CDR3 is made up of 15 amino acids. CDR3 bases: TGTGCCAGCAGCGTAGCCTACGGGGATATCGACGAGCAGTACTTC. The encoded protein is CASSVAYGDIDEQYF.

This chain uses TRBV30 with TRBJ1-1, with a weak D call TRBD1 (5 bases). V lost 5 bases, J lost 4 bases, and 11 bases lay in between. The CDR3 totals 12 residues. The germline CDR1 and CDR2 sequences are GTSNPN and SVGIG (reference sequence). CDR3 protein: CAWGDPRTEAFF. The CDR3 nucleotides read TGTGCCTGGGGGGACCCCCGCACTGAAGCTTTCTTT.

The rearrangement joins TRBV7-2 to TRBJ1-2; perhaps TRBD1 as D (5 bases). Trimming stripped 3 bases from V and 8 bases from J, with 13 bases between. The CDR3 runs 13 residues. CDR1 and CDR2 (germline): SGHTA, FQGNSA. The CDR3 protein is CASSFRQGNGYTF. In DNA form, the CDR3 reads TGTGCCAGCAGCTTTCGGCAGGGAAACGGCTACACCTTC. The variable domain in full, completed from reference TRBV7-2 and TRBJ1-2, reads GAGVSQSPSNKVTEKGKDVELRCDPISGHTALYWYRQSLGQGLEFLIYFQGNSAPDKSGLPSDRFSAERTGGSVSTLTIQRTQQEDSAVYLCASSFRQGNGYTFGSGTRLTVV.